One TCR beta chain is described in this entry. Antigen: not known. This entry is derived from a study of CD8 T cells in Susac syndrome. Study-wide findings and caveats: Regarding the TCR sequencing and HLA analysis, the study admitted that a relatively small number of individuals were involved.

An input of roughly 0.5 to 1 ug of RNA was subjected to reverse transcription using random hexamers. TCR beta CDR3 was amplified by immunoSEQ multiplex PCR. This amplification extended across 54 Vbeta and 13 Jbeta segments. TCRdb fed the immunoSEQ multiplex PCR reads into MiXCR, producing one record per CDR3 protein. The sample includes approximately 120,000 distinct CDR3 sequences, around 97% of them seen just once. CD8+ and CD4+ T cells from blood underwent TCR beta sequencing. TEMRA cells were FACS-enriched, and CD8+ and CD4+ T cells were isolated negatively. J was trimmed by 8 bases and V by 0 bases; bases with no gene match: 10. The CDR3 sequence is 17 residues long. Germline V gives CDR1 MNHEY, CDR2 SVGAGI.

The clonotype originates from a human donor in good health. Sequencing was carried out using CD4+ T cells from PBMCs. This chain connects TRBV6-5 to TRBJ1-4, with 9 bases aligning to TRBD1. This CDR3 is CASSYSRSGQGNEKLFF. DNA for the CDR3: TGTGCCAGCAGTTACTCCCGATCCGGACAGGGGAACGAAAAACTGTTTTTT.